This T cell receptor beta chain derives from a study of T cell repertoires in cytomegalovirus infection. This clonotype was seen repeatedly, ten times or more. Its antigen is unknown. TCRdb called the reads again in MiXCR, with one record for every CDR3 protein. The sample carries around 330,000 distinct CDR3 sequences, 17% recorded once. Whole-study findings and limits: Summed public TCR beta family frequency identified CMV carriers bearing the relevant HLA. There were HLA-C-restricted CMV-specific TCR beta clonotypes dominating the ex vivo response.

The TCR sequence derives from a human donor in good health (CMV status not recorded). Some clones in this sample may be carry-over from other donors' samples. Sequenced: PBMCs.

The CDR3 here is CASSLMNRGHVEAFF. CDR3 bases: TGTGCCAGCAGCTTAATGAACAGGGGGCATGTTGAAGCTTTCTTT. V gene TRBV7-9 combines with J gene TRBJ1-1; 9 bases align to TRBD1. Germline loops: CDR1 SEHNR, CDR2 FQNEAQ (reference sequence). Losses at the gene ends were 2 bases for V and 7 bases for J; bases not matched to a gene: 8. The CDR3 sequence is 15 residues long. Drawing the rest from reference TRBV7-9 and TRBJ1-1, the complete variable domain is DTGVSQNPRHKITKRGQNVTFRCDPISEHNRLYWYRQTLGQGPEFLTYFQNEAQLEKSRLLSDRFSAERPKGSFSTLEIQRTEQGDSAMYLCASSLMNRGHVEAFFGQGTRLTVV.